The entry below gives a single T cell receptor (beta chain) sequence along with its context. Its specificity is unknown. RNA transcripts gave rise to amplified TCR beta CDR3 regions. The primer set for the first-round RT-PCR of the TCR CDR3 was HTBI. In TCRdb, the multiplex PCR reads were re-called with MiXCR into one record per CDR3 protein. The data contain 350,000 to 400,000 distinct CDR3 sequences, more than 12% of them singletons. The record originates from a study of T cells in Graves' hyperthyroidism and ophthalmopathy. The V gene's germline CDR1 is LNHDA and CDR2 SQIVND (reference sequence). The CDR3 runs 14 residues. The V and J ends lost 2 bases and 5 bases, in that order; junction bases with no gene match: 4. Each patient was aged 18 to 65 and had newly diagnosed hyperthyroidism of under 2 months' duration. Clinical symptoms, serum thyroxine and TRAb, thyroid ultrasound and orbital computed tomography together formed the diagnostic basis.

General study results and limits: Researchers found most expanded thyroid clonotypes above 0.001 in blood as well.

The rearrangement joins TRBV19 to TRBJ1-2; 8 nucleotides line up with TRBD1. The clonotype originates from a woman aged 25 to 39 with Graves' hyperthyroidism. Sample: blood. This CDR3 is CASSIRRGPYGYTF. CDR3 DNA: TGTGCCAGTAGTATACGCAGGGGGCCTTATGGCTACACCTTC. The whole variable domain, remainder taken from reference TRBV19 and TRBJ1-2, is DGGITQSPKYLFRKEGQNVTLSCEQNLNHDAMYWYRQDPGQGLRLIYYSQIVNDFQKGDIAEGYSVSREKKESFPLTVTSAQKNPTAFYLCASSIRRGPYGYTFGSGTRLTVV.